Shown below are 24 T cell receptor beta chains from a single sample sequenced in a study of T cell repertoires in cytomegalovirus infection. TCRdb itself ran the reads through MiXCR, one entry per CDR3 protein. The sample lists around 310,000 distinct CDR3 sequences; roughly 16% were seen once. Sequenced sample: PBMCs. All receptors come from a human donor in good health (CMV status not recorded). Some clones in this sample may be carry-over from other donors' samples.

The rearrangement links TRBV20-1 to TRBJ2-1; TRBD2 agrees at 8 bases. The junction had 13 bases not matched to a gene; V was cut back by 6 bases and J by 9 bases. CDR1 is DFQATT, CDR2 SNEGSKA, per germline (reference sequence). The CDR3 sequence is 14 residues long. The CDR3 reads CSANLRGGPGEQFF. As DNA, the CDR3 is TGCAGTGCGAACCTACGCGGGGGGCCGGGTGAGCAGTTCTTC.

This clonotype came up a few times. This chain uses TRBV19 with TRBJ1-1, with D maybe TRBD1 (5 bases). The germline V and J ends were trimmed by 3 bases and 1 base, with 9 bases remaining between them. The CDR3 length is 14 residues. In germline, CDR1 is LNHDA, CDR2 SQIVND (reference sequence). CDR3 sequence reads: CASSIGGGNTEAFF. The DNA for the CDR3 is TGTGCCAGTAGTATTGGGGGTGGGAACACTGAAGCTTTCTTT.

This clonotype was counted a few times. This CDR3 reads CASSSTGGTGYEQYF. In nucleotides, the CDR3 is TGTGCCAGCAGCTCGACAGGGGGGACGGGCTACGAGCAGTACTTC. The chain links TRBV5-5 to TRBJ2-7, with 9 nucleotides matching TRBD1. Germline CDR1 is SGHKS and CDR2 is YYEKEE (reference sequence). The V gene end was trimmed by 3 bases and the J gene end by 3 bases; junction bases not matched to a gene: 7. CDR3 size: 15 residues.

This clonotype was seen more than once but under ten times. The chain couples TRBV5-1 to TRBJ2-5, with D perhaps matching TRBD1 or TRBD2 (5 bases each). The ends were cut back, 0 bases at V and 5 bases at J, with 14 bases in the middle. The CDR3 consists of 15 residues. Germline V lookup: CDR1 SGHRS, CDR2 YFSETQ. The CDR3 loop is CASSLVGGVWETQYF. The DNA of the CDR3 is TGCGCCAGCAGCTTGGTTGGGGGAGTATGGGAGACCCAGTACTTC. Full variable domain (rest looked up from reference TRBV5-1 and TRBJ2-5): KAGVTQTPRYLIKTRGQQVTLSCSPISGHRSVSWYQQTPGQGLQFLFEYFSETQRNKGNFPGRFSGRQFSNSRSEMNVSTLELGDSALYLCASSLVGGVWETQYFGPGTRLLVL.

The chain joins TRBV2 to TRBJ2-7; TRBD1 is a possible D gene (6 bases). The CDR3 covers 14 residues. The ends were cut back, 4 bases at V and 4 bases at J, with 14 bases in the middle. Germline lookup yields CDR1 SNHLY and CDR2 FYNNEI. CDR3 protein: CASSVQGQAYEQYF. The CDR3 nucleotides are TGTGCCAGCAGTGTGCAGGGGCAGGCTTACGAGCAGTACTTC.

This clonotype was seen ten or more times. The chain has TRBV28 and TRBJ2-5; 8 bases line up with TRBD2. Trimming removed 7 bases from V and 7 bases from J; junction bases left unmatched: 5. The CDR3 loop spans 12 amino acids. Germline V lookup: CDR1 MDHEN, CDR2 SYDVKM. CDR3 in amino acids: CASKLAAGTQYF. CDR3 bases: TGTGCCAGCAAACTAGCGGCGGGGACCCAGTACTTC.

This clonotype came up many times. The chain combines TRBV2 with TRBJ2-7, with TRBD1 matching 7 bases. Per the germline V gene, CDR1 is SNHLY and CDR2 is FYNNEI. The CDR3 sequence is 15 residues long. The junction had 8 bases not matched to a gene; V was cut back by 1 base and J by 5 bases. The CDR3 DNA follows: TGTGCCAGCAGTGAAGGACAGGGAAGGGCGGACGAGCAGTACTTC. It codes for CASSEGQGRADEQYF.

A few counts support this clonotype. In DNA form, the CDR3 reads TGCAGTGCTAGTCTGGGGGCTGGCTACACCTTC. Translated: CSASLGAGYTF. The chain combines TRBV20-1 with TRBJ1-2, with TRBD1 as a possible D gene (6 bases). Trimming took 3 bases from V and 7 from J, leaving 9 bases between them. Germline CDR1 DFQATT, CDR2 SNEGSKA (reference sequence). The CDR3 spans 11 residues.

This clonotype was counted between two and nine times. The V and J genes are TRBV4-3 and TRBJ1-3; D is ambiguous. V lost 1 base and J lost 4, with 8 bases in between. Germline lookup yields CDR1 LGHNA and CDR2 YSLEER. The CDR3 length is 14 residues. The CDR3 DNA sequence: TGCGCCAGCAGCCAAGTGATAGGCGGAAACACCATATATTTT. Translation: CASSQVIGGNTIYF.

This clonotype turned up a few times. This chain links TRBV12-3 or TRBV12-4 with TRBJ1-6; the D is unclear. V lost 3 bases and J lost 0, with 9 bases in between. This CDR3 spans 16 amino acids. The CDR3 DNA sequence: TGTGCCAGCAGTTTCTCAGGAAACTCCTATAATTCACCCCTCCACTTT. This codes for CASSFSGNSYNSPLHF.

There are a few counts of this clonotype. The rearrangement uses TRBV5-1 and TRBJ2-2; no reliable D call. The length of the CDR3 is 16 residues. Germline values: CDR1 SGHRS, CDR2 YFSETQ. The V end was cut by 9 bases, the J end by 1 base, with 19 bases between. This chain's CDR3 is CAITGRPDLNTGELFF. In DNA, the CDR3 is TGCGCCATAACCGGCAGGCCAGACCTGAACACCGGGGAGCTGTTTTTT.

The rearrangement joins TRBV28 to TRBJ1-5; D call uncertain. The germline V gene has CDR1 MDHEN and CDR2 SYDVKM. V dropped 1 base and J dropped 1 base, with 8 bases sitting between them. The CDR3 extends over 15 amino acids. CDR3 sequence reads: CASSLSPGSNQPQHF. CDR3 coding DNA: TGTGCCAGCAGTTTATCTCCGGGGAGCAATCAGCCCCAGCATTTT.

This clonotype has a count of ten or more. The gene calls are TRBV7-2 and TRBJ2-7; 8 bases are a match to TRBD2. The CDR3 length is 15 residues. Germline CDR1 reads SGHTA; CDR2 reads FQGNSA. V shed 5 bases, J shed 3 bases, and the junction held 9 bases outside the gene matches. The CDR3 nucleotides read TGTGCCAGCAGCCCGAGTGGGGCGGGGGGCTACGAGCAGTACTTC. Protein sequence: CASSPSGAGGYEQYF.

This clonotype came up many times. The V and J genes are TRBV7-9 and TRBJ1-2; TRBD1 matches 7 bases. J lost 5 bases, V lost 7 bases, and 10 bases had no gene match. The CDR3 has 14 residues. The germline V gene encodes CDR1 SEHNR and CDR2 FQNEAQ (reference sequence). CDR3 amino acids: CASNLETGRYGYTF. In DNA form, the CDR3 reads TGTGCCAGCAACCTCGAGACAGGGAGATATGGCTACACCTTC.

This clonotype was detected ten times or more. This chain joins TRBV7-2 and TRBJ2-5, with D tentatively TRBD1 or TRBD2 (5 bases each). From germline, CDR1 is SGHTA and CDR2 FQGNSA. The length of the CDR3 is 16 residues. The V and J ends lost 3 bases and 0 bases respectively, with 14 bases between them. The CDR3 spells CASSFFPGPNQETQYF. CDR3 bases: TGTGCCAGCAGCTTCTTCCCGGGACCCAACCAAGAGACCCAGTACTTC.

CDR3 sequence (DNA): TGTGCCAGCAGCCAAATTTGGAAAACCGGGACAGGGATCTACGAGCAGTACTTC. Translation gives CASSQIWKTGTGIYEQYF. The rearrangement uses TRBV5-4 and TRBJ2-7; 9 nucleotides line up with TRBD1. This CDR3 contains 18 residues. In germline, CDR1 is SGHNT, CDR2 YYREEE (reference sequence). V trimming: 4 bases; J trimming: 3 bases; junction bases outside the gene matches: 17. Together with reference TRBV5-4 and TRBJ2-7, the CDR3 gives the full variable domain: ETGVTQSPTHLIKTRGQQVTLRCSSQSGHNTVSWYQQALGQGPQFIFQYYREEENGRGNFPPRFSGLQFPNYSSELNVNALELDDSALYLCASSQIWKTGTGIYEQYFGPGTRLTVT.

This clonotype has a handful of counts. This chain links TRBV12-3 or TRBV12-4 with TRBJ1-6, with 10 bases fitting TRBD1. CDR3 length equals 14 residues. The ends lost 5 bases at V and 9 bases at J; junction bases unmatched: 4. The CDR3 sequence is CASSHRDRGSPLHF. CDR3 sequence (DNA): TGTGCCAGCAGTCACCGGGACAGGGGTTCACCCCTCCACTTT.

V usage is TRBV2 and J usage is TRBJ2-3; perhaps D is TRBD1 or TRBD2 (5 bases each). From germline, CDR1 is SNHLY and CDR2 FYNNEI. CDR3 size: 15 residues. V was shortened by 3 bases and J by 2 bases, with 12 bases between the two germline ends. The CDR3 region has the DNA TGTGCCAGCAGTGATTCCGGGACCTACACAGATACGCAGTATTTT. Its translation is CASSDSGTYTDTQYF.

There are a few counts of this clonotype. The V and J genes are TRBV3-1 and TRBJ1-5; D ambiguous. Germline lookup yields CDR1 LGHDT and CDR2 YNNKEL (reference sequence). Trimming stripped 2 bases from V and 6 bases from J, with 14 bases between. The CDR3 covers 15 residues. The CDR3 spells CASSQNTVISQPQHF. CDR3 coding DNA: TGTGCCAGCAGCCAAAATACAGTAATAAGTCAGCCCCAGCATTTT.

The rearrangement links TRBV5-6 to TRBJ2-7; TRBD2 matches 12 bases. CDR3 length: 18 amino acids. The germline gives CDR1 SGHDT, CDR2 YYEEEE. V shed 4 bases, J shed 2 bases, and the junction held 13 bases outside the gene matches. DNA for the CDR3: TGTGCCAGCAGCATAGATCCCGGACTAGCGGGGTACACCTACGAGCAGTACTTC. The encoded protein is CASSIDPGLAGYTYEQYF.

This sequence joins TRBV11-3 and TRBJ1-1, with a weak D call TRBD1 (6 bases). V was clipped by 3 bases and J by 1 base, with 12 bases between them. Per germline, CDR1 SGHNT and CDR2 YENEEA. The CDR3 is 15 amino acids. The CDR3 region has the DNA TGTGCCAGCAGCTTGGCCTCGGGACAGAACACTGAAGCTTTCTTT. Translated, it gives CASSLASGQNTEAFF.

The DNA of the CDR3 is TGTGCCAGCAGCTTAGCGGCCTTACGAAATGAGCAGTTCTTC. Translating it yields CASSLAALRNEQFF. J is TRBJ2-1 and V is TRBV7-9; D gene unclear. Trimming took 0 bases from V and 7 from J, leaving 10 bases between them. This CDR3 has 14 residues. Germline V gene data show CDR1 as SEHNR and CDR2 as FQNEAQ (reference sequence). Supplemented by reference TRBV7-9 and TRBJ2-1, the full variable domain reads DTGVSQNPRHKITKRGQNVTFRCDPISEHNRLYWYRQTLGQGPEFLTYFQNEAQLEKSRLLSDRFSAERPKGSFSTLEIQRTEQGDSAMYLCASSLAALRNEQFFGPGTRLTVL.

In its sample, this clonotype was seen a few times. The chain carries TRBV28 and TRBJ2-1; 7 bases are a match to TRBD2. This CDR3 is built from 17 residues. Germline V gives CDR1 MDHEN, CDR2 SYDVKM. The V gene end was trimmed by 5 bases and the J gene end by 3 bases; junction bases not matched to a gene: 13. The CDR3 DNA reads as TGTGCCAGCAGTATTACGATGGGCGGGGGTAACTACAATGAGCAGTTCTTC. Amino acids: CASSITMGGGNYNEQFF.

This clonotype came up a few times. CDR3 sequence: CSAPPLPGLTTSRYGYTF. The CDR3 DNA follows: TGCAGTGCCCCGCCCTTACCGGGCCTCACCACCTCTCGGTATGGCTACACCTTC. This chain connects TRBV20-1 to TRBJ1-2; no clear D. The V end lost 6 bases, the J end lost 5 bases, and 31 bases lay between the germline ends. Germline CDR1 DFQATT, CDR2 SNEGSKA (reference sequence). The CDR3 extends over 18 amino acids.